The source of this T cell receptor beta chain is a study of blood T cell repertoires in COVID-19. The wider study: The United States, Italy and Spain were the sources of the acute and convalescent COVID-19 samples.

In the source study's methods: Using reference gene primer amplification, nucleated cell counts were estimated. TCRdb's table, derived via immunoSEQ multiplex PCR, lists solely in-frame clones and lacks some. V and J calls and clone size are copied from that table; D and trimming were computed from the DNA. The data show around 170,000 clones, 70% to 85% seen once. The CDR3 contains 17 residues. The germline CDR1 and CDR2 sequences are SGHRS and YFSETQ. V gave up 4 bases and J gave up 4 bases, with 21 bases separating them. Cohort allocation depended upon clinical history that participants reported. Either two negative PCRs, clearance, or symptom resolution qualified Cohort 3 donors as recovered.

Material: PBMCs or T cells enriched from blood (not recorded which). This sequence joins TRBV5-1 and TRBJ1-3, with TRBD1 as a possible D gene (5 bases). This clonotype originated in a man aged 50 to 60 who had recovered from COVID-19. This CDR3 reads CASSPGAGRRAGNTIYF. Here the CDR3 DNA reads TGCGCCAGCAGCCCCGGGGCCGGTCGGAGGGCCGGAAACACCATATATTTT.